These 18 T cell receptor beta chains were all obtained from the same sample, sequenced in a study of tumor T cells in aggressive B-cell lymphoma. Profiling relied on immunoSEQ multiplex PCR, and the TCRdb table lists in-frame clones only, not all of them. The table shows thousands of clones, with under 85% occurring only once. Material for sequencing was tumor tissue. The source is an adult with diffuse large B cell lymphoma.

This clone was seen more than once but under ten times. V usage is TRBV14 and J usage is TRBJ2-5; no clear D. Trimming took off 4 bases at V and 4 bases at J, with 4 bases between the two ends. CDR1 and CDR2 from the germline V gene are SGHDN and FVKESK. This CDR3 has 11 amino acids. Here the CDR3 DNA reads TGTGCCAGCAGCCTCAGAGAGACCCAGTACTTC. Encoded protein: CASSLRETQYF.

This clone was detected once. The chain combines TRBV2 with TRBJ1-1, with unresolved D. There are 12 residues in the CDR3. From germline, CDR1 is SNHLY and CDR2 FYNNEI. Trimming pared 6 bases from V and 1 base from J, leaving 6 bases between. CDR3 sequence: CASRGENTEAFF. The DNA for the CDR3 is TGTGCCAGCAGGGGAGAGAACACTGAAGCTTTCTTT.

The chain carries TRBV9 and TRBJ1-4; weak D call: TRBD1 (6 bases). The V gene's germline CDR1 is SGDLS and CDR2 YYNGEE. Trimming pared 3 bases from V and 8 bases from J, leaving 14 bases between. CDR3 length: 14 amino acids. CDR3 in DNA: TGTGCCAGCAGCGCCCGCGGGGGCCGGGAAAAACTGTTTTTT. Amino acids: CASSARGGREKLFF.

This rearrangement joins TRBV4-1 to TRBJ2-4; 9 nucleotides line up with TRBD2. The CDR3 has 17 amino acids. V lost 4 bases to trimming and J lost 1 base; unmatched junction nucleotides: 8. Germline V lookup: CDR1 MGHRA, CDR2 YSYEKL. The CDR3 reads CASSRFSGGWAKNIQYF. The DNA for the CDR3 is TGCGCCAGCAGCCGGTTTAGCGGGGGCTGGGCCAAAAACATTCAGTACTTC.

This sequence joins TRBV18 and TRBJ2-7; D not resolved. Germline loops: CDR1 KGHSH, CDR2 LQKENI. V was pared by 3 bases and J by 7 bases, with 16 bases between. CDR3 length: 14 residues. The CDR3 bases are TGTGCCAGCTCACCTGACGGGTCGGTGGGTGAGCAGTACTTC. Translating gives CASSPDGSVGEQYF.

A few counts support this clone. This sequence joins TRBV30 and TRBJ1-2; D is unclear. In germline, CDR1 is GTSNPN, CDR2 SVGIG (reference sequence). V lost 0 bases and J lost 1, with 9 bases in between. The CDR3 length is 14 residues. The CDR3 DNA is TGTGCCTGGAGTGTAAACAGATTTAACTATGGCTACACCTTC. This translates into CAWSVNRFNYGYTF.

The V gene is TRBV10-3, the J gene TRBJ2-1, with 12 bases that match TRBD2. The CDR3 spans 14 residues. The germline gives CDR1 ENHRY, CDR2 SYGVKD. The V and J ends lost 11 bases and 4 bases, in that order; junction bases with no gene match: 6. The CDR3 loop is CAARTSGRYNEQFF. Here the CDR3 DNA reads TGTGCCGCCAGAACTAGCGGGAGGTACAATGAGCAGTTCTTC.

This clone occurred once. This chain links TRBV27 with TRBJ1-5, with 7 bases lining up with TRBD1. The V gene end was trimmed by 5 bases and the J gene end by 0 bases; junction bases not matched to a gene: 10. Germline V gene sequence: CDR1 MNHEY, CDR2 SMNVEV (reference sequence). This CDR3 has 17 amino acids. The CDR3 reads CASSERQGSFSNQPQHF. The CDR3 DNA reads TGTGCCAGCAGTGAGCGACAGGGAAGTTTTAGCAATCAGCCCCAGCATTTT.

The genes are TRBV5-6 and TRBJ2-4; 7 bases align to TRBD2. The germline V gene encodes CDR1 SGHDT and CDR2 YYEEEE. V was clipped by 4 bases and J by 14 bases; unmatched bases: 9. This CDR3 comprises 12 residues. The CDR3 DNA follows: TGTGCCAGCAGCACCCCCGGGGGGACGGAGTACTTC. It is translated as CASSTPGGTEYF.

This clone was detected a few times. The chain recombines TRBV9 with TRBJ2-3; D not resolved. The length of the CDR3 is 14 residues. The V end lost 0 bases, the J end lost 2 bases, and 7 bases lay between the germline ends. Germline CDR1 is SGDLS and CDR2 is YYNGEE. As DNA, the CDR3 is TGTGCCAGCAGCGTAGGCTCTACCACAGATACGCAGTATTTT. As protein: CASSVGSTTDTQYF.

This clone was detected once. V usage is TRBV10-2 and J usage is TRBJ1-5; D ambiguous. The V and J ends lost 5 bases and 2 bases respectively, with 7 bases between them. In germline, CDR1 is WSHSY, CDR2 SAAADI. This CDR3 has 13 residues. The CDR3 protein is CASSPRGNQPQHF. The CDR3 region has the DNA TGCGCCAGCAGTCCACGGGGCAATCAGCCCCAGCATTTT.

This chain uses TRBV2 with TRBJ2-5, with D perhaps matching TRBD1 (5 bases). Trimming pared 7 bases from V and 6 bases from J, leaving 15 bases between. The length of the CDR3 is 13 residues. Germline CDR1 and CDR2: SNHLY and FYNNEI. The CDR3 protein is CASTPGREKTQYF. The DNA of the CDR3 is TGTGCCAGCACCCCGGGCAGGGAAAAGACCCAGTACTTC. The full variable domain, with the rest looked up from reference TRBV2 and TRBJ2-5, is EPEVTQTPSHQVTQMGQEVILRCVPISNHLYFYWYRQILGQKVEFLVSFYNNEISEKSEIFDDQFSVERPDGSNFTLKIRSTKLEDSAMYFCASTPGREKTQYFGPGTRLLVL.

The genes are TRBV7-8 and TRBJ1-5, with D possibly being TRBD1 (6 bases). The CDR3 spans 14 residues. The V end lost 4 bases, the J end lost 4 bases, and 11 bases lay between the germline ends. Germline V lookup: CDR1 SGHVS, CDR2 FQNEAQ. The DNA for the CDR3 is TGTGCCAGCAGCTCCGGCACAGGGAATCAGCCCCAGCATTTT. Protein product: CASSSGTGNQPQHF.

This clone was detected only once. V gene TRBV7-9 combines with J gene TRBJ2-1; TRBD2 aligns across 15 bases. The CDR3 runs to 16 residues. After removal of 3 bases from V and 6 bases from J, the junction contained 3 bases not matched to a gene. Per the germline V gene, CDR1 is SEHNR and CDR2 is FQNEAQ (reference sequence). CDR3 loop: CASSLGTSGGTNEQFF. In nucleotides, the CDR3 is TGTGCCAGCAGCTTGGGGACTAGCGGGGGGACCAATGAGCAGTTCTTC.

The chain recombines TRBV14 with TRBJ2-1; possibly TRBD1 for D (6 bases). CDR1 is SGHDN and CDR2 is FVKESK in the germline V gene. The CDR3 has 12 amino acids. Trimming stripped 2 bases from V and 7 bases from J, with 6 bases between. CDR3 sequence (DNA): TGTGCCAGCAGCCAAACAGGGAATGAGCAGTTCTTC. Amino acid sequence: CASSQTGNEQFF. The whole variable domain, filled in from reference TRBV14 and TRBJ2-1, reads EAGVTQFPSHSVIEKGQTVTLRCDPISGHDNLYWYRRVMGKEIKFLLHFVKESKQDESGMPNNRFLAERTGGTYSTLKVQPAELEDSGVYFCASSQTGNEQFFGPGTRLTVL.

The genes are TRBV23-1 and TRBJ1-2; possible D gene TRBD1, 6 bases. TRBV23-1 is classed as an ORF, of uncertain function. The CDR3 contains 13 residues. V was shortened by 7 bases and J by 5 bases, with 14 bases between the two germline ends. CDR3 DNA: TGCGCCAGCATTCAGGGAAGGGGGTATGGCTACACCTTC. Translating gives CASIQGRGYGYTF.

The CDR3: CASSPLGAPGAFF. The CDR3 bases are TGTGCCAGCTCACCACTAGGGGCGCCGGGAGCTTTCTTT. This sequence joins TRBV18 and TRBJ1-1; a possible D gene is TRBD1 (5 bases). The germline V and J ends were trimmed by 1 base and 10 bases, with 13 bases remaining between them. Germline-derived CDR1 and CDR2 are KGHSH and LQKENI. The length of the CDR3 is 13 residues.

The chain carries TRBV2 and TRBJ2-5; D is possibly TRBD2 (5 bases). V lost 1 base and J 2 bases, leaving 8 bases between the germline ends. The length of the CDR3 is 14 residues. The germline CDR1 and CDR2 sequences are SNHLY and FYNNEI. The CDR3 nucleotides are TGTGCCAGCAGTGAAGGGCGGGTTCAAGAGACCCAGTACTTC. Its translation is CASSEGRVQETQYF.